This section outlines one TCR beta chain sequence together with its context. No antigen is known for it. Per-base quality was not reported, and no clone a single base away is much larger than it. The CDR1 and CDR2 encoded by the germline V gene are LGHNA and YSLEER. The cysteine opens and the phenylalanine closes a CDR3 of 16 amino acids. Only CDR3 DNA remains: 48 bases, in frame from the first base. V loses 0 bases of germline sequence and J loses 2 bases, and the interval between the two ends is 10 bases. The receptor library was made with the immunoSEQ multiplex PCR assay. For the multiplex PCR, a mixture combining 60 forward primers for TCR Vbeta segments and 13 reverse primers for TCR Jbeta segments was used. Amplification of the CDR3 region of rearranged TCR beta genes was performed with a multiplex PCR assay on genomic DNA. Amplified TCR beta libraries were sequenced as 87-base-pair reads on the Illumina HiSeq System. In the original analysis: A later analysis tallied roughly 80 million unique TCR beta chains across the 610 or so repertoires, and about 12 million of those chains were shared by two or more donors. Raw reads were error-corrected and collapsed into unique sequences by a nearest-neighbor algorithm in which closely related sequences were merged to remove PCR and sequencing errors. To assign V, D and J gene segments, CDR3 sequences were aligned to IMGT reference sequences. Each retained sequence needed at least a six-nucleotide match to both a V gene segment and a J gene segment. Rearrangements were called productive when the CDR3 lacked stop codons and stayed in frame with V and J; all others were non-productive. CDR3 was defined by IMGT convention, running from the second conserved V-encoded cysteine to the conserved J-encoded phenylalanine. Sequences without an unambiguous match to a single V gene segment were excluded from the earlier analysis of about 600 of the donors. In an earlier analysis of several hundred of the donors, V segments were called functional above 56.7% productive rearrangements and were called segregating when the between-donor standard deviation exceeded 5%. A statistical classification framework was developed to diagnose cytomegalovirus status using the catalog of TCR beta chain sequences. In a later analysis, TCR nucleotide sequences were compared against IMGT/GENE-DB human TR gene sequences so that V and J genes could be assigned. Using the TCRdist pipeline, a later analysis assigned CDR3 sequences along with most-parsimonious VDJ recombination scenarios. In a later analysis, each TCR beta chain was defined by its CDR3 amino acid sequence together with its V-gene family, and reads without a unique V-gene family were excluded. As a way to deal with suspected cross-contamination and a sequencing artifact, a later analysis dropped 592 nucleotide sequences that were highly shared and had low generation probability. In a later analysis, a clonal expansion index was calculated for each public chain from normalized within-repertoire ranks of inferred template counts. In a later analysis, generation probabilities were computed with a VDJ recombination model fitted to out-of-frame rearrangements, and the resulting probabilities were checked against IGoR. In a later analysis, TCR-TCR, TCR-HLA and TCR-CMV co-occurrence was scored with hypergeometric tests, and a repertoire-size bias correction was applied to TCR pairs. A later analysis estimated false discovery rates by permuting HLA or CMV assignments 20 times. In a later analysis, co-occurring TCRs were grouped using DBSCAN, with TCRdist sequence similarity added in when clustering inside HLA-allele-positive subsets. Repertoires with fewer than 30,000 or more than 120,000 public chains, plus five repertoires with anomalous nucleotide sharing, were excluded from co-occurrence clustering. TCRdb stores this immuneACCESS table with in-frame sequences only. Part of the clones is absent; in the studies checked, under half of the shortfall reflects unresolved V genes, and no reason is known for the rest. That table supplies the V and J calls and clone size; D and trimming were determined from the DNA. A total of 150,000 to 200,000 clones appear in this sample, approximately 77% of them only once. In total, the top ten clones hold 7.4% of the sample.

The data stem from a study of cytomegalovirus exposure and HLA in healthy donors (dated by TCRdb to 2016 to 2017). Regarding the study in general: In an earlier analysis of fewer than 750 of the donors, roughly 300 Gb of sequence data and 90 million to 120 million unique TCR beta sequences from 180 million or so T cells were reported. To predict cytomegalovirus infection status, the study combined high-throughput TCR immunosequencing, statistical association of individual TCRs with disease status, and machine learning. Among the roughly 370 genotyped donors, more than 70% belonged to the genetic ancestry cluster associated with self-reported Caucasian donors. Using immunosequencing, the study profiled T cell repertoires from some 670 subjects and related those repertoires to cytomegalovirus serostatus. Genome-wide SNP genotypes for about 65% of the roughly 670 donors were used in a later genetic analysis, which treated that subset as a discovery cohort. Roughly 300 gigabases of sequencing data and approximately 85 million unique TCR sequences were included in an early release covering several hundred HLA-typed donors. HLA typing included class I and class II loci at four-digit resolution. Donor age, sex, ethnicity and CMV serostatus were compiled alongside the repertoire data. An earlier analysis of 500 to 750 of the donors applied high-throughput TCR beta sequencing to assess whether each TCR beta V gene segment acted as functional or pseudogenic. The number of typed donors differed by locus: roughly 620-640 for A, B, C, DRB1 and DQB1; 500 to 550 for DQA1; approximately 600 for DPA1; and about 470 for DPB1. The aim of the study was to test whether cataloging public T cell receptors could identify signatures of past pathogen exposure. In the later analysis, no new phenotypic data were used to find candidate immune exposures; instead, reliance was placed on TCR beta sequences and their occurrence across donors. All discovery cohort repertoires had been generated on a single sequencing platform. Across 398 genotyped donors of the cohort, an average of about 240,000 unique TCR beta nucleotide sequences per donor were sequenced, and 15% to 20% of those sequences were non-productive. A later analysis re-examined previously published TCR beta repertoires from just over 650 donors and added high-resolution HLA genotyping to investigate patterns of TCR occurrence. A handful of DR-DQ haplotypes were handled as single units for association and clustering because linkage in the cohort was strong. In addition to the first cohort of about 650 subjects, a separate validation cohort of 120 different subjects was used.

Broad study findings and their caveats: A later analysis found that HLA-associated TCR beta chains were more clonally expanded and had lower generation probabilities than equally common non-associated chains. Compared with the 666-donor mean, donors in an Asian-associated ancestry cluster had fewer N-insertions in productive TCRs, according to a later genetic analysis. According to a later analysis, most CMV-associated TCR beta chains appeared to be HLA-restricted, and the HLA associations seemed to be driven largely by CMV exposure. In this cohort, only TCR beta chains were sequenced, and detectable features were limited by the absence of alpha or paired-chain data. A total of 150 or so TCR beta chains were listed by the study as associated with cytomegalovirus. A cluster of highly shared sequence variants was judged likely to represent a technical artifact of the sequencing pipeline. In a later genetic analysis, a missense DCLRE1C variant was associated with V-gene and J-gene trimming of TCR beta chains, and the association was replicated in an independent cohort. According to the authors, the approach could potentially be generalized to other disease states and immunological phenotypes. Sequencing depth was assumed to be roughly uniform across donors in the presence/absence analyses, though that assumption may not hold. HLA typing was unavailable for some donors at each locus, so association tests used only the typed subset. When HLA alleles, especially DR and DQ, strongly co-occurred, TCR associations were difficult to assign to individual alleles. The 87-base-pair reads could not distinguish some IMGT-functional V segments, including TRBV6-2 and TRBV6-3, so those segments were excluded. Because counts were too low, about 18 rarely observed V segments, including chromosome 9 orphons, were excluded from the earlier analysis of about 500 of the donors. Correlated functional status among segregating V segments might be attributable to linkage disequilibrium, but an unknown experimental factor could not be ruled out. An earlier analysis of some 590 of the donors showed that most TCR beta V segments appeared in productive rearrangements either about 87% or about 30% of the time, which broadly matched IMGT annotations. A few of the identified cytomegalovirus-associated TCR beta chains were confirmed in vitro to be specific for cytomegalovirus antigens. Immune exposure information for the cohort was limited to CMV serostatus. A further reported finding was that TCR beta sequences accurately predicted the HLA-A and HLA-B alleles for most subjects in the first cohort. Several of the top co-occurrence clusters appeared to be linked to parvovirus B19, influenza, CMV and Epstein-Barr virus, according to a later analysis. Most TCR sequences were seen in very few donors, while some public TCRs were found in many individuals. In both the original and validation cohorts, the classifier was reported to diagnose cytomegalovirus status with high specificity and sensitivity. In a later analysis, TCR association rates were found to vary across HLA loci, with the most associated TCRs seen for DRB1 alleles and the fewest for HLA-C alleles. Specific HLA alleles were associated with roughly 16,000 TCR beta sequences at a false discovery rate of 0.05 in a later analysis.

The cohort comprised some 700 healthy bone marrow donors. At the time of sampling, every cohort member was nominally healthy, though immune exposures that went unrecorded were likely present. The donor was CMV seropositive and was included in the group of 250 to 350 seropositive cohort members. A peripheral blood sample was collected from each donor, and TCR beta sequencing was performed on peripheral blood mononuclear cells. The Qiagen DNeasy Blood Extraction Kit was used to extract genomic DNA from the blood cell samples. The chain couples TRBV4-3 to TRBJ2-2; TRBD1 is a possible D gene, resting on 5 matching bases. The source material was PBMCs. This clonotype was obtained from a male donor in good health and CMV-seropositive. CDR3 protein: CASSQDRVRNTGELFF. The nucleotide sequence reads as follows: TGCGCCAGCAGCCAAGACAGGGTGAGAAACACCGGGGAGCTGTTTTTT.